This T cell receptor beta chain was profiled in a study of cytomegalovirus exposure and HLA in healthy donors. Study context: Earlier work reported approximately 100 million unique TCR beta sequences from some 170 million T cells.

V was trimmed by 3 bases and J by 10 bases, leaving 15 bases between them. The CDR3 totals 13 residues. Germline V CDR1 and CDR2: LNHDA, SQIVND (reference sequence). Comment on this clone: Its antigen remains unidentified.

The study, taken as a whole, reports: From TCR beta sequences, most subjects' HLA-A and HLA-B alleles were reportedly predicted accurately. Rarity marked most TCR sequences, yet some public TCRs occurred in many donors. TCR beta chains numbering under 200 were designated cytomegalovirus-associated.

Primers for the PCR totalled 60 Vbeta and 13 Jbeta. Profiled with immunoSEQ multiplex PCR; TCRdb holds only in-frame clones, not every one. In the table there are over 150,000 clones, more than 60% of which are singletons. V is TRBV19 and J is TRBJ1-1, with TRBD1 as a possible D gene (5 bases). The receptor's source is a woman in her twenties or thirties in good health and CMV-seropositive. Specimen: PBMCs. The DNA for the CDR3 is TGTGCCAGTAGTATGGGGCAGCTTATTTCAGCTTTCTTT. This sequence encodes CASSMGQLISAFF.